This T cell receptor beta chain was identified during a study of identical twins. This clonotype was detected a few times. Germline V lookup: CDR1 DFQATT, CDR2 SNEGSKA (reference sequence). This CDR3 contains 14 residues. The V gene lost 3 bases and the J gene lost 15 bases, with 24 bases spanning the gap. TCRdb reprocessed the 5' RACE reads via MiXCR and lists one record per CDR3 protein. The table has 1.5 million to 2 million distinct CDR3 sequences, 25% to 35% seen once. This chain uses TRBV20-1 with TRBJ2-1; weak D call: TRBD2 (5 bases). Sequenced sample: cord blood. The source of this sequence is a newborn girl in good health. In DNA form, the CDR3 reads TGCAGTGCTAGCCGAACGGGATCTGGGTTTCGGAGGTTCTTC. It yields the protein CSASRTGSGFRRFF.